The next 27 T cell receptor beta chains were all read from a single sample in a study of circulating CD8 cells and anti-PD-1 response in melanoma. Four subsets defined by PD-1 and/or TIGIT were sorted from live CD3+CD8+TCRalphabeta+ cells. Each library started from about 15 ng of total RNA using the QIAseq Immune Repertoire TCR panel. Each CDR3 protein gets one entry after TCRdb re-called the reads with MiXCR. This table holds roughly 400 distinct CDR3 sequences, about 10% found once. Sequenced here: CD8+ T cells from PBMCs, sampled at baseline or after one month of anti-PD-1 therapy (not recorded which). The receptors originated from a human donor with melanoma.

By share of the sample, this clonotype is large. V usage is TRBV7-2 and J usage is TRBJ2-5; 13 positions match TRBD2. The CDR3 covers 15 residues. CDR1 SGHTA and CDR2 FQGNSA come from the germline V gene. With 4 bases clipped from V and 5 bases from J, the junction kept 4 bases outside the gene matches. For the CDR3, the DNA is TGTGCCAGCAGCTCTACTAGCGGGAGGGGCGAGACCCAGTACTTC. Amino acid sequence: CASSSTSGRGETQYF.

This clonotype is medium-sized within its sample. V and J are TRBV20-1 and TRBJ2-7; D gene ambiguous. Germline lookup yields CDR1 DFQATT and CDR2 SNEGSKA (reference sequence). There are 14 residues in the CDR3. V lost 6 bases, J lost 4 bases, and 19 bases lay in between. CDR3: CSAKAVDGTYEQYF. DNA for the CDR3: TGCAGTGCCAAAGCTGTGGACGGAACATACGAGCAGTACTTC.

By proportion, this clonotype is medium-sized. V is TRBV7-3 and J is TRBJ2-1; 7 bases line up with TRBD2. The CDR3 consists of 14 residues. Trimming removed 5 bases from V and 5 bases from J; junction bases left unmatched: 6. Germline V CDR1 and CDR2: SGHTA, FQGTGA. In DNA, the CDR3 is TGTGCCAGCAGCGAAGGGAGCGGGAACAATGAGCAGTTCTTC. Protein product: CASSEGSGNNEQFF.

By sample fraction, this clonotype is medium-sized. The V and J genes are TRBV24-1 and TRBJ2-3; D ambiguous. Germline CDR1 reads KGHDR; CDR2 reads SFDVKD. V shed 9 bases and J shed 2 bases, with 17 bases lying between them. The CDR3 is 15 amino acids. CDR3 sequence reads: CATGPLSDSTDTQYF. The DNA for the CDR3 is TGTGCCACCGGCCCGCTGAGCGACTCCACAGATACGCAGTATTTT.

This clonotype appeared a single time. The chain carries TRBV29-1 and TRBJ1-2; D uncertain. V lost 4 bases and J lost 4, with 7 bases in between. From germline, CDR1 is SQVTM and CDR2 ANQGSEA. The CDR3 has 11 residues. Here the CDR3 reads CSVVTSYGYTF. CDR3 nucleotides: TGCAGCGTTGTAACCAGCTATGGCTACACCTTC.

By share of the sample, this clonotype is medium-sized. The chain couples TRBV2 to TRBJ2-1; 7 bases map to TRBD2. Germline V gives CDR1 SNHLY, CDR2 FYNNEI. CDR3 length equals 15 residues. The trim removed 6 bases at V and 0 bases at J, leaving 5 bases unmatched. CDR3 residues: CASRRDYLSYNEQFF. CDR3 coding DNA: TGTGCCAGCAGAAGGGACTACCTCTCCTACAATGAGCAGTTCTTC.

In its sample, this clonotype ranks as medium-sized (0.01 to 0.1%). The V gene is TRBV5-1, the J gene TRBJ2-7; 9 bases fit TRBD1. Per the germline V gene, CDR1 is SGHRS and CDR2 is YFSETQ. V shed 4 bases, J shed 0 bases, and the junction held 5 bases outside the gene matches. CDR3 size: 15 residues. The CDR3 here is CASSRGQGSSYEQYF. In DNA, the CDR3 is TGCGCCAGCAGCAGGGGACAGGGAAGCTCCTACGAGCAGTACTTC.

V and J are TRBV4-3 and TRBJ2-4, with D maybe TRBD2 (6 bases). The CDR3 totals 15 residues. Looked up from germline, CDR1 is LGHNA and CDR2 is YSLEER. Trimming cost V 8 bases and J 3 bases, with 17 bases left between them. The CDR3 DNA reads TGCGCCAGCTGTTCGGGGGTGGGAGGCAAAAACATTCAGTACTTC. Its protein product is CASCSGVGGKNIQYF.

In DNA, the CDR3 is TGTGCCAGCAGTTTTCGCGGGCTGAGCTCCTACGAGCAGTACTTC. Translated, it gives CASSFRGLSSYEQYF. V usage is TRBV28 and J usage is TRBJ2-7; D is perhaps TRBD2 (5 bases). The CDR3 loop spans 15 amino acids. Trimming removed 3 bases from V and 0 bases from J, with 12 bases in between. Germline V lookup: CDR1 MDHEN, CDR2 SYDVKM. Filled out from reference TRBV28 and TRBJ2-7, the complete variable domain reads DVKVTQSSRYLVKRTGEKVFLECVQDMDHENMFWYRQDPGLGLRLIYFSYDVKMKEKGDIPEGYSVSREKKERFSLILESASTNQTSMYLCASSFRGLSSYEQYFGPGTRLTVT.

This clonotype is labeled as medium-sized (0.01 to 0.1%). This rearrangement joins TRBV28 to TRBJ1-1, with D perhaps matching TRBD1 (5 bases). Germline V lookup: CDR1 MDHEN, CDR2 SYDVKM. V lost 10 bases and J 3 bases, leaving 30 bases between the germline ends. CDR3 length: 18 amino acids. CDR3 coding DNA: TGTGCCAACAGGCCGCCCCTGCCCCTAAACGGGGCGCACACTGAAGCTTTCTTT. Its protein is CANRPPLPLNGAHTEAFF.

Within the sample, this clonotype is medium-sized. This chain uses TRBV28 with TRBJ2-7; unclear D gene. The CDR3 is 17 residues long. CDR1 MDHEN and CDR2 SYDVKM come from the germline V gene. V lost 6 bases and J lost 2, with 23 bases in between. The CDR3 protein is CASSPPMVIGRTYEQYF. DNA for the CDR3: TGTGCCAGCAGCCCCCCCATGGTGATCGGACGAACCTACGAGCAGTACTTC.

In this sample, this clonotype is medium-sized. The chain couples TRBV20-1 to TRBJ1-3; D gene ambiguous. Trimming pared 0 bases from V and 0 bases from J, leaving 9 bases between. Germline CDR1 reads DFQATT; CDR2 reads SNEGSKA (reference sequence). CDR3 length equals 15 residues. The CDR3 protein is CSARDNGVSGNTIYF. In DNA, the CDR3 is TGCAGTGCTAGAGATAACGGAGTCTCTGGAAACACCATATATTTT.

By sample fraction, this clonotype is large. The V call is TRBV3-1, the J call TRBJ2-3; 13 positions agree with TRBD2. CDR1 is LGHDT, CDR2 YNNKEL, per germline (reference sequence). With V trimmed by 5 bases and J by 4 bases, 15 bases remained unmatched. The CDR3 is 19 residues long. The CDR3 reads CASSDPAGTSGRAADTQYF. The CDR3 DNA reads as TGTGCCAGCAGCGACCCCGCCGGAACTAGCGGGAGGGCCGCAGATACGCAGTATTTT.

This clonotype counts as large (0.1 to 1%). The rearrangement uses TRBV28 and TRBJ2-7; 8 bases map to TRBD1. The CDR3 loop spans 14 amino acids. Germline loops: CDR1 MDHEN, CDR2 SYDVKM. Losses at the gene ends were 5 bases for V and 2 bases for J; bases not matched to a gene: 5. In DNA form, the CDR3 reads TGTGCCAGCAGTCCCACAGGGGGGACCTACGAGCAGTACTTC. This encodes CASSPTGGTYEQYF. Based on the CDR3 plus reference TRBV28 and TRBJ2-7, the full variable domain is DVKVTQSSRYLVKRTGEKVFLECVQDMDHENMFWYRQDPGLGLRLIYFSYDVKMKEKGDIPEGYSVSREKKERFSLILESASTNQTSMYLCASSPTGGTYEQYFGPGTRLTVT.

By frequency in the sample, this clonotype is hyperexpanded (1% or more). The CDR3 nucleotides are TGTGCCAGCAGTTGGAACATAGGCGGGGAGCTGTTTTTT. Translation: CASSWNIGGELFF. The rearrangement uses TRBV6-5 and TRBJ2-2, with D hard to call. Germline loops: CDR1 MNHEY, CDR2 SVGAGI. This CDR3 is built from 13 residues. Trimming took 4 bases from V and 7 from J, leaving 10 bases between them.

This clonotype qualifies as large. The chain recombines TRBV7-3 with TRBJ2-1, with 13 bases fitting TRBD2. The J segment lost 8 bases and the V segment lost 5 bases, leaving 6 bases of the junction unmatched. Germline V gene lookup returns CDR1 SGHTA and CDR2 FQGTGA. The CDR3 has 15 amino acids. CDR3 DNA sequence: TGTGCCAGCAGCCGACTAGCGGGAGGTACAGATGAGCAGTTCTTC. Its translation: CASSRLAGGTDEQFF.

In regard to this clonotype: A read error may account for a junction end that differs from germline. The chain combines TRBV27 with TRBJ2-7, with 12 nucleotides matching TRBD2. The CDR3 sequence is 16 residues long. CDR1 MNHEY and CDR2 SMNVEV come from the germline V gene (reference sequence). The CDR3 protein is CASSQGEGLAGSEQYF. In DNA form, the CDR3 reads TGCGCCAGCAGCCAAGGGGAGGGACTAGCGGGTTCCGAGCAGTACTTC.

By sample fraction, this clonotype is large. The chain joins TRBV29-1 to TRBJ2-2; tentative D call: TRBD2 (5 bases). Germline V lookup: CDR1 SQVTM, CDR2 ANQGSEA. The CDR3 totals 12 residues. The V end lost 6 bases, the J end lost 3 bases, and 8 bases lay between the germline ends. Here the CDR3 reads CSVRRYTGELFF. The CDR3 nucleotides read TGCAGCGTCAGGAGGTACACCGGGGAGCTGTTTTTT.

Concerning this clonotype itself: A far larger clone is one base from this, pointing to a likely read error. The chain carries TRBV29-1 and TRBJ2-5; the match to TRBD1 covers 7 bases. The CDR3 has 12 amino acids. V was pared by 5 bases and J by 11 bases, with 11 bases of the junction left unmatched. The germline CDR1 and CDR2 sequences are SQVTM and ANQGSEA. CDR3 nucleotide sequence: TGCAGCGTTACAGGGGTTGTGAATGAGCAGTACTTC. This encodes CSVTGVVNEQYF.

In this sample, this clonotype is large. V and J are TRBV2 and TRBJ2-7, with D uncertain. CDR1 SNHLY and CDR2 FYNNEI come from the germline V gene. This CDR3 spans 11 amino acids. V shed 4 bases and J shed 3 bases, with 4 bases lying between them. CDR3 sequence (DNA): TGTGCCAGCAGTGCGGGCTACGAGCAGTACTTC. This encodes CASSAGYEQYF.

Concerning this clonotype itself: A much more abundant neighbour one base away suggests this may be a read error. The rearrangement links TRBV28 to TRBJ2-7; 9 nucleotides line up with TRBD2. Germline V gene sequence: CDR1 MDHEN, CDR2 SYDVKM. This CDR3 comprises 13 residues. V shed 10 bases and J 6 bases; nucleotides not matched to a gene: 10. CDR3: CATRTSARCEQYF. As DNA, the CDR3 is TGTGCCACCCGGACTAGCGCTCGTTGCGAGCAGTACTTC. Supplemented by reference TRBV28 and TRBJ2-7, the full variable domain reads DVKVTQSSRYLVKRTGEKVFLECVQDMDHENMFWYRQDPGLGLRLIYFSYDVKMKEKGDIPEGYSVSREKKERFSLILESASTNQTSMYLCATRTSARCEQYFGPGTRLTVT.

This clonotype is labeled medium-sized. This sequence joins TRBV20-1 and TRBJ2-1; TRBD1 matches at 7 bases. CDR3 length equals 16 residues. Germline V gene sequence: CDR1 DFQATT, CDR2 SNEGSKA (reference sequence). The CDR3, as DNA: TGCAGGGTCCAAGGGACAGACGGAAGCTCCTACAATGAGCAGTTCTTC. This translates into CRVQGTDGSSYNEQFF.

By frequency in the sample, this clonotype is medium-sized (0.01 to 0.1%). The DNA for the CDR3 is TGTGCCAGCAGTTTTACGGTAGCCTACGAGCAGTACTTC. Its protein is CASSFTVAYEQYF. The rearrangement links TRBV27 to TRBJ2-7, with D unclear. Trimming took off 3 bases at V and 2 bases at J, with 8 bases between the two ends. CDR3 size: 13 residues. Germline V gene data show CDR1 as MNHEY and CDR2 as SMNVEV (reference sequence).

This clonotype is judged large. The chain has TRBV7-8 and TRBJ2-7; 12 bases align to TRBD2. The CDR3 runs to 19 residues. The J segment lost 3 bases and the V segment lost 0 bases, leaving 12 bases of the junction unmatched. Germline V gene sequence: CDR1 SGHVS, CDR2 FQNEAQ. CDR3 region: CASSLATGTSGPWGYEQYF. The CDR3 DNA reads as TGTGCCAGCAGCTTAGCCACTGGGACTAGCGGGCCTTGGGGCTACGAGCAGTACTTC.

This clonotype rates as medium-sized. The chain links TRBV20-1 to TRBJ2-2; TRBD2 might be the D (6 bases). The V gene lost 5 bases and the J gene lost 0 bases, with 16 bases spanning the gap. Germline V lookup: CDR1 DFQATT, CDR2 SNEGSKA (reference sequence). The CDR3 has 16 residues. CDR3 region: CSAGDFLESNTGELFF. The CDR3 DNA reads TGCAGTGCTGGGGACTTCCTAGAATCGAACACCGGGGAGCTGTTTTTT.

This clonotype is large by share. The V gene is TRBV28, the J gene TRBJ2-7, with 7 bases that match TRBD1. This CDR3 spans 13 amino acids. Germline values: CDR1 MDHEN, CDR2 SYDVKM. The V gene end was trimmed by 5 bases and the J gene end by 3 bases; junction bases not matched to a gene: 4. The CDR3, as DNA: TGTGCCAGCAGTGCCAGGGGGATCTACGAGCAGTACTTC. Amino acids: CASSARGIYEQYF. The entire variable domain, with the rest obtained from reference TRBV28 and TRBJ2-7, is as follows: DVKVTQSSRYLVKRTGEKVFLECVQDMDHENMFWYRQDPGLGLRLIYFSYDVKMKEKGDIPEGYSVSREKKERFSLILESASTNQTSMYLCASSARGIYEQYFGPGTRLTVT.

This clonotype rates as medium-sized. The chain is built from TRBV15 and TRBJ2-7; 8 bases are a match to TRBD1. From germline, CDR1 is LNHNV and CDR2 YYDKDF (reference sequence). This CDR3 has 15 residues. V shed 9 bases, J shed 0 bases, and the junction held 10 bases outside the gene matches. The chain's CDR3 is CATSLGTGSSYEQYF. The CDR3, as DNA: TGTGCCACGTCGTTGGGGACAGGAAGCTCCTACGAGCAGTACTTC.